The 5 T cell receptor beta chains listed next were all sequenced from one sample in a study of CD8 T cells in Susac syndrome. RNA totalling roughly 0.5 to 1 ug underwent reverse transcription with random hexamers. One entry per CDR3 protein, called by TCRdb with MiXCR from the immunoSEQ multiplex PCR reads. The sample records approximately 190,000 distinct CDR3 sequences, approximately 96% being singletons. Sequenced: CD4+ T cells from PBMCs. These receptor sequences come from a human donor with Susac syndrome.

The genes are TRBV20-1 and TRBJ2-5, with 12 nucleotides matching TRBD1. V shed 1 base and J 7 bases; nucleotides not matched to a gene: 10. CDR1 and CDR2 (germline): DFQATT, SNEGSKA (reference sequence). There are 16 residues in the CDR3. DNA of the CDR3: TGCAGTGCTAGAGTACCGGGACAGGGGGCTTTTGTGACCCAGTACTTC. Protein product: CSARVPGQGAFVTQYF.

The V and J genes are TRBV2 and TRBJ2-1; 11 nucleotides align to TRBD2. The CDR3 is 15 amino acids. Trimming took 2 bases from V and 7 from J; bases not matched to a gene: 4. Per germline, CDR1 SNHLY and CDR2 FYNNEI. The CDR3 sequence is CASSEFSGGANEQFF. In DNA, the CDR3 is TGTGCCAGCAGTGAATTTAGCGGGGGGGCTAATGAGCAGTTCTTC. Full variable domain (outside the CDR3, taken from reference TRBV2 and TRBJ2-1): EPEVTQTPSHQVTQMGQEVILRCVPISNHLYFYWYRQILGQKVEFLVSFYNNEISEKSEIFDDQFSVERPDGSNFTLKIRSTKLEDSAMYFCASSEFSGGANEQFFGPGTRLTVL.

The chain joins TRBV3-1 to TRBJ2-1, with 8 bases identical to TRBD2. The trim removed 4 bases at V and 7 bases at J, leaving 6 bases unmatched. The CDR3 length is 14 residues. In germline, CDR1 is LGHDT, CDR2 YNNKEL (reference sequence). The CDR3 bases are TGTGCCAGCAGCCCGCTAGCGGGTGCAAATGAGCAGTTCTTC. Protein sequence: CASSPLAGANEQFF.

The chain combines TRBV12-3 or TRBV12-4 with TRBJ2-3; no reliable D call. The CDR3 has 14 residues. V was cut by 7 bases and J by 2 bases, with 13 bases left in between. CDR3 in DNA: TGTGCCAGCACGGCGAGACTCAACACAGATACGCAGTATTTT. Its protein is CASTARLNTDTQYF.

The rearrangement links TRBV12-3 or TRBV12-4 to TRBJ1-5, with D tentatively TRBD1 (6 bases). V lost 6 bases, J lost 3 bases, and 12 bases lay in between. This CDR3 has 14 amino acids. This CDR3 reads CASSPTGHNQPQHF. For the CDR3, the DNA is TGTGCCAGCAGCCCCACAGGGCACAATCAGCCCCAGCATTTT.